The 8 T cell receptor beta chains in this list originate from one sample, sequenced in a study of OX40 agonist ivuxolimab in advanced cancers. Data came from immunoSEQ multiplex PCR; TCRdb stores just in-frame clones and leaves some out. The sample lists some 50,000 clones, approximately 78% seen once, with approximately 0.62% in the top ten. This specimen was CD4+ or CD8+ T cells sorted from blood, taken in a trial of the OX40 agonist ivuxolimab. The receptors derive from an adult with an advanced solid tumor such as melanoma, head and neck, liver or kidney cancer.

The rearrangement uses TRBV5-4 and TRBJ2-2, with D possibly being TRBD2 (5 bases). This CDR3 has 16 residues. V lost 0 bases and J 7 bases, leaving 16 bases between the germline ends. Germline CDR1 reads SGHNT; CDR2 reads YYREEE (reference sequence). The CDR3 loop is CASSLVIRGSNGELFF. The CDR3 DNA follows: TGTGCCAGCAGCTTGGTGATCCGGGGTAGTAACGGGGAGCTGTTTTTT.

V and J are TRBV28 and TRBJ2-5; 11 bases line up with TRBD1. Looked up from germline, CDR1 is MDHEN and CDR2 is SYDVKM. V lost 3 bases, J lost 5 bases, and 5 bases stayed unmatched. The CDR3 is 15 residues long. The CDR3 DNA reads as TGTGCCAGCAGTTTTAGGACAGGGGGCGGGGAGACCCAGTACTTC. Translation: CASSFRTGGGETQYF.

J is TRBJ2-4 and V is TRBV6-1; D is tentatively TRBD1 or TRBD2 (5 bases each). The CDR3 is 13 residues long. Deletions cut 2 bases from V and 9 bases from J, with 11 bases between. CDR1 and CDR2 from the germline V gene are MNHNS and SASEGT. The CDR3 protein is CASSESGGRIQYF. The CDR3 coding sequence is TGTGCCAGCAGTGAAAGTGGGGGACGCATTCAGTACTTC.

The chain combines TRBV5-1 with TRBJ2-2; D is ambiguous. The V end lost 0 bases, the J end lost 5 bases, and 14 bases lay between the germline ends. Germline loops: CDR1 SGHRS, CDR2 YFSETQ. CDR3 length: 16 residues. CDR3 loop: CASSLVTVSFTGELFF. The CDR3 DNA reads TGCGCCAGCAGCTTGGTAACGGTCAGCTTTACCGGGGAGCTGTTTTTT. The entire variable domain, with the rest obtained from reference TRBV5-1 and TRBJ2-2, is as follows: KAGVTQTPRYLIKTRGQQVTLSCSPISGHRSVSWYQQTPGQGLQFLFEYFSETQRNKGNFPGRFSGRQFSNSRSEMNVSTLELGDSALYLCASSLVTVSFTGELFFGEGSRLTVL.

The rearrangement links TRBV5-1 to TRBJ1-1, with D possibly TRBD1 on 5 matching bases. The CDR3 has 14 residues. V was shortened by 4 bases and J by 8 bases, with 18 bases between the two germline ends. CDR1 is SGHRS, CDR2 YFSETQ, per germline. Here the CDR3 reads CASSRGPGRDEAFF. In nucleotides, the CDR3 is TGCGCCAGCAGCCGCGGACCTGGCAGGGACGAAGCTTTCTTT.

This clone was observed a handful of times. This sequence joins TRBV6-5 and TRBJ1-1, with a weak D call TRBD1 (6 bases). This CDR3 region has 14 residues. V lost 5 bases, J lost 7 bases, and 17 bases lay in between. Germline values: CDR1 MNHEY, CDR2 SVGAGI. As DNA, the CDR3 is TGTGCCAGCAGTCTCAGGGGAAAGGGCGGTGAAGCTTTCTTT. Amino acid sequence: CASSLRGKGGEAFF.

The genes are TRBV5-1 and TRBJ1-4, with D possibly TRBD1 on 6 matching bases. There are 15 residues in the CDR3. The germline V gene encodes CDR1 SGHRS and CDR2 YFSETQ. V was pared by 4 bases and J by 5 bases, with 15 bases between. CDR3 sequence: CASSPGTGGNEKLFF. The CDR3 coding sequence is TGCGCCAGCAGCCCCGGCACGGGGGGCAATGAAAAACTGTTTTTT.

The count of this clone is one. The rearrangement uses TRBV28 and TRBJ1-2, with 7 bases that match TRBD1. This CDR3 contains 15 residues. Looked up from germline, CDR1 is MDHEN and CDR2 is SYDVKM. V dropped 6 bases and J dropped 3; count of bases not matched to a gene: 10. The CDR3 DNA reads TGTGCCAGCAGCACAACCGGGACAGCACACTATGGCTACACCTTC. Its translation is CASSTTGTAHYGYTF.